The 18 T cell receptor beta chains presented below share a single source sample, sequenced in a study of blood T cell repertoires in COVID-19. Measured with immunoSEQ multiplex PCR; TCRdb has only the in-frame clones, and not every one. The table lists tens of thousands of clones, roughly 84% of them singletons. The specimen was peripheral blood. These receptors came from a man in his 70s with active COVID-19.

This chain connects TRBV7-2 to TRBJ1-5; maybe TRBD1 (6 bases). V lost 1 base, J lost 2 bases, and 12 bases lay in between. This CDR3 region has 16 residues. Germline CDR1 SGHTA, CDR2 FQGNSA. CDR3 protein: CASSLGRYRGNQPQHF. The CDR3 bases are TGTGCCAGCAGCTTAGGGAGGTACAGGGGCAATCAGCCCCAGCATTTT. Together with reference TRBV7-2 and TRBJ1-5, the CDR3 gives the full variable domain: GAGVSQSPSNKVTEKGKDVELRCDPISGHTALYWYRQSLGQGLEFLIYFQGNSAPDKSGLPSDRFSAERTGGSVSTLTIQRTQQEDSAVYLCASSLGRYRGNQPQHFGDGTRLSIL.

This clone was observed a handful of times. The rearrangement uses TRBV19 and TRBJ2-6, with D unclear. Trimming took off 3 bases at V and 3 bases at J, with 9 bases between the two ends. This CDR3 contains 15 residues. In germline, CDR1 is LNHDA, CDR2 SQIVND (reference sequence). The CDR3 loop is CASSILAFGANVLTF. CDR3 sequence (DNA): TGTGCCAGTAGTATCTTGGCCTTTGGGGCCAACGTCCTGACTTTC.

CDR3 sequence reads: CASSPQSSYGYTF. The CDR3 coding sequence is TGTGCCAGCTCACCACAGAGCTCCTATGGCTACACCTTC. The chain carries TRBV18 and TRBJ1-2; D is undetermined. CDR1 and CDR2 from the germline V gene are KGHSH and LQKENI. The CDR3 runs to 13 residues. Deletions cut 1 base from V and 4 bases from J, with 7 bases between.

The chain recombines TRBV30 with TRBJ2-5; D may be TRBD1 (5 bases). This CDR3 comprises 12 residues. The V and J ends lost 5 bases and 2 bases respectively, with 9 bases between them. Per the germline V gene, CDR1 is GTSNPN and CDR2 is SVGIG (reference sequence). This CDR3 is CAWPQVQETQYF. CDR3 DNA sequence: TGTGCCTGGCCACAGGTACAAGAGACCCAGTACTTC.

J is TRBJ1-3 and V is TRBV10-3; 8 bases fit TRBD1. This CDR3 has 16 amino acids. The ends lost 7 bases at V and 0 bases at J; junction bases unmatched: 8. CDR1 ENHRY and CDR2 SYGVKD come from the germline V gene. Here the CDR3 DNA reads TGTGCCATCACTCCCAGGGGGCTGAGCTCTGGAAACACCATATATTTT. This sequence encodes CAITPRGLSSGNTIYF.

The rearrangement joins TRBV11-1 to TRBJ2-1, with 10 bases identical to TRBD1. The CDR3 runs 16 residues. Germline V CDR1 and CDR2: SGHAT, FQDESV (reference sequence). V trimming: 2 bases; J trimming: 3 bases; junction bases outside the gene matches: 4. CDR3 region: CASSLFRTGGYNEQFF. DNA for the CDR3: TGTGCCAGCAGCTTATTTAGGACAGGGGGCTACAATGAGCAGTTCTTC.

The chain employs TRBV12-3 or TRBV12-4 and TRBJ1-1, with D unresolved. This CDR3 comprises 12 residues. The V end lost 6 bases, the J end lost 1 base, and 6 bases lay between the germline ends. CDR3 bases: TGTGCCAGCAGACAATGGAACACTGAAGCTTTCTTT. Protein product: CASRQWNTEAFF.

The chain recombines TRBV5-1 with TRBJ2-2, with D hard to call. Trimming shortened V by 10 bases and J by 1 base, and 11 bases separated the two germline ends. There are 13 residues in the CDR3. Per germline, CDR1 SGHRS and CDR2 YFSETQ. The DNA for the CDR3 is TGCGCCTCAGCTTCGGGGAACACCGGGGAGCTGTTTTTT. It encodes CASASGNTGELFF.

The genes are TRBV18 and TRBJ1-5, with TRBD1 matching 7 bases. Losses at the gene ends were 2 bases for V and 0 bases for J; bases not matched to a gene: 4. The V gene's germline CDR1 is KGHSH and CDR2 LQKENI. There are 16 residues in the CDR3. Here the CDR3 reads CASSPTAGGSNQPQHF. CDR3 DNA: TGTGCCAGCTCACCAACGGCAGGGGGTAGCAATCAGCCCCAGCATTTT.

This clone has just one count. The chain combines TRBV7-9 with TRBJ1-2; D gene uncertain. V lost 5 bases to trimming and J lost 7 bases, with 11 bases between them. Germline assignment: CDR1 SEHNR and CDR2 FQNEAQ (reference sequence). The CDR3 sequence is 12 residues long. CDR3 in amino acids: CASSPLQRGYTF. The CDR3 DNA follows: TGTGCCAGCAGCCCCCTTCAGCGTGGCTACACCTTC.

CDR3 sequence (DNA): TGTGCCAGCAGTGAAGCAGGGACAGACGAGCAGTACTTC. Protein: CASSEAGTDEQYF. The rearrangement joins TRBV6-1 to TRBJ2-7; 7 bases are a match to TRBD1. V shed 0 bases, J shed 5 bases, and the junction held 1 base outside the gene matches. Per germline, CDR1 MNHNS and CDR2 SASEGT. This CDR3 comprises 13 residues.

This clone was counted a single time. The rearrangement joins TRBV4-3 to TRBJ2-7, with 12 bases fitting TRBD1. V dropped 2 bases and J dropped 0; count of bases not matched to a gene: 11. This CDR3 comprises 19 residues. The germline V gene has CDR1 LGHNA and CDR2 YSLEER. CDR3 sequence reads: CASSQWVGDRGLSSYEQYF. The CDR3 nucleotides are TGCGCCAGCAGCCAATGGGTCGGGGACAGGGGGCTGAGCTCCTACGAGCAGTACTTC.

The chain carries TRBV12-3 or TRBV12-4 and TRBJ1-2, with a tentative D call TRBD1 (5 bases). This CDR3 has 12 residues. V dropped 6 bases and J dropped 9 bases, with 14 bases sitting between them. The CDR3 coding sequence is TGTGCCAGCAGCTCTAATAGGGGAAGCTACACCTTC. Its protein product is CASSSNRGSYTF.

This clone was detected once. The rearrangement uses TRBV27 and TRBJ2-1; the match to TRBD1 covers 9 bases. Germline CDR1 reads MNHEY; CDR2 reads SMNVEV (reference sequence). CDR3 length equals 16 residues. After removal of 5 bases from V and 3 bases from J, the junction contained 8 bases not matched to a gene. The CDR3 bases are TGTGCCAGCAGTATTACCGGGACAGGGAACTACAATGAGCAGTTCTTC. The encoded protein is CASSITGTGNYNEQFF.

The CDR3 nucleotides are TGTGCCAGCAGCCATCTAAATAGAGGCGGGGGAAACACAGATACGCAGTATTTT. Protein: CASSHLNRGGGNTDTQYF. This chain links TRBV3-1 (or the pseudogene TRBV3-2) with TRBJ2-3; 7 bases match TRBD2. Trimming at V came to 3 bases and at J to 2 bases, leaving 14 bases not matched to a gene. This CDR3 has 18 amino acids. Germline V gene lookup returns CDR1 LGHDT and CDR2 YNNKEL (reference sequence).

The gene calls are TRBV9 and TRBJ2-3; 7 bases agree with TRBD2. Germline CDR1 is SGDLS and CDR2 is YYNGEE. Unmatched junction bases numbered 4, after V lost 0 bases and J lost 0 bases. This CDR3 is built from 16 residues. This chain's CDR3 is CASSVAARGSTDTQYF. The CDR3 DNA reads as TGTGCCAGCAGCGTAGCGGCGCGGGGGAGCACAGATACGCAGTATTTT.

In this sample, this clone turned up once. The chain carries TRBV4-2 and TRBJ2-1, with TRBD2 matching over 11 bases. CDR1 is LGHNA and CDR2 is YNFKEQ in the germline V gene. V lost 1 base to trimming and J lost 6 bases; unmatched junction nucleotides: 11. This CDR3 spans 18 amino acids. CDR3 nucleotides: TGTGCCAGCAGCCAAGCTCAACTTCTAGCGGGGGGCCTCAATGAGCAGTTCTTC. Protein: CASSQAQLLAGGLNEQFF.

This clone was seen more than once but under ten times. V usage is TRBV9 and J usage is TRBJ2-3, with 9 bases identical to TRBD1. V was clipped by 1 base and J by 5 bases; unmatched bases: 5. The germline CDR1 and CDR2 sequences are SGDLS and YYNGEE. The CDR3 spans 15 residues. The CDR3 region is CASSVRDREVDTQYF. The CDR3 DNA reads TGTGCCAGCAGCGTACGGGACAGGGAGGTAGATACGCAGTATTTT.